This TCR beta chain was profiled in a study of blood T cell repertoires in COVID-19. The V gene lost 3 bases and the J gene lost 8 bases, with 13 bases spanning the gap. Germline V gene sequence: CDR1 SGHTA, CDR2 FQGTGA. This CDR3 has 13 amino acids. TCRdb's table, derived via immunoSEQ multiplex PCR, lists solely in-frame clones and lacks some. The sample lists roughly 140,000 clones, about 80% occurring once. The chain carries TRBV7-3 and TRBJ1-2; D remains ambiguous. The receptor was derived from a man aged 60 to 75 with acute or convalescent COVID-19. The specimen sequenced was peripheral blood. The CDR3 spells CASSFLERGGYTF. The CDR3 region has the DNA TGTGCCAGCAGCTTCTTGGAGAGAGGGGGCTACACCTTC.